A selection of T cell receptor beta chains follows, all from one sample in a study of T cells in Graves' hyperthyroidism and ophthalmopathy. TCRdb independently ran MiXCR on the multiplex PCR reads; one entry per CDR3 protein. The sample has about 92,000 distinct CDR3 sequences, about 51% seen once. Sequencing was done on a sample of blood. These receptors were collected from a woman in her 40s with Graves' hyperthyroidism. Each CDR3 is given with its conserved first and last residue. Each record gives: V gene, CDR3 protein.

TRBV2	CASGLAGGWEQYF
TRBV7-2	CASSHTQGAFSGANVLTF
TRBV2	CASSKGQGGNQPQHF
TRBV15	CATSSLGVGYTF
TRBV5-1	CASSLERQTEAFF
TRBV4-3	CASSRGVNTEAFF
TRBV15	CATSRSSGAARLTSYGYTF
TRBV28	CASRTTSGNYEQYF
TRBV20-1	CSAWTASYEQYF
TRBV5-1	CASTDRVDYGYTF
TRBV7-9	CASSRDRGGEQYF
TRBV25-1	CASSILGSSPLHF
TRBV7-3	CASSLTGGPNEAFF
TRBV10-2	CASSAGSGNQPQHF
TRBV29-1	CSAGLAAFTDTQYF
TRBV12-3/TRBV12-4	CASADSWGGGEETQYF
TRBV15	CATSSQVRSGVTQYF
TRBV7-3	CASSQASGSTGEQYF